The rows below give T cell receptor beta chains drawn from one sample of a study of T cells in Graves' hyperthyroidism and ophthalmopathy. MiXCR, run by TCRdb on the multiplex PCR reads, gives a single entry per CDR3 protein. Counted here are about 560,000 distinct CDR3 sequences, just over 45% occurring once; the ten biggest clones make up 8.2%. Sequencing used peripheral blood or thyroid tissue (not recorded which). All receptors come from a woman aged 18-29 years with Graves' hyperthyroidism. CDR3s include the opening cysteine and the closing phenylalanine or tryptophan. Fields, in order: J gene, clone size, V gene, D gene, CDR3 DNA, CDR3 protein. D genes are given only for firm matches. For some rows the clone size is stated as once, few or many, or as a class when expanded; others skip it.

>TRBJ2-7|-|TRBV15|-
TGTGCCACCAGCAGAGATTGGACAGCGGCCGAGCAGTACTTC
CATSRDWTAAEQYF
>TRBJ1-1|-|TRBV6-9|-
TGTGCCAGCAGTTATTTGCTGGGTTACGCTTTCTTT
CASSYLLGYAFF
>TRBJ2-5|many|TRBV14|TRBD2
TGTGCCAGCAGCCAAGATCTGGGGACTAGCGGGGAACTCCAAGAGACCCAGTACTTC
CASSQDLGTSGELQETQYF
>TRBJ1-1|many|TRBV25-1|-
TGTGCCAGCAGGGAGACAGGAACTATGAACACTGAAGCTTTCTTT
CASRETGTMNTEAFF
>TRBJ1-4|many|TRBV10-2|TRBD1
TGCGCCAGCAGAAGGACAGGGGGAGATGAAAAACTGTTTTTT
CASRRTGGDEKLFF
>TRBJ1-6|many|TRBV7-3|-
TGTGCCAGCAGTTACGGGGAAGGGTCACCCCTCCACTTT
CASSYGEGSPLHF
>TRBJ2-5|many|TRBV24-1|TRBD2
TGTGCCACCAGCCAGACTAGCGGGGAGAAGGGCCAGTACTTC
CATSQTSGEKGQYF
>TRBJ2-2|-|TRBV7-3|TRBD2
TGTGCCAGCAGCCTAAGCGGGACGGGCACCGGGGAGCTGTTTTTT
CASSLSGTGTGELFF
>TRBJ2-7|-|TRBV20-1|-
TGCAGTGCCCGCCGATCGGACAGTGCCGACGAGCAGTACTTC
CSARRSDSADEQYF
>TRBJ2-7|few|TRBV7-2|-
TGTGCCAGCAGCTACCAAGCTCCTAGGTACGAGCAGTACTTC
CASSYQAPRYEQYF
>TRBJ2-7|-|TRBV2|TRBD2
TGTGCCAGGAACCGGACTAGCGGGAGACAGCAGTACTTC
CARNRTSGRQQYF
>TRBJ2-2|many|TRBV29-1|-
TGCAGCGTTGAAACGGCCAGGGCCCAATCCGGGGAGCTGTTTTTT
CSVETARAQSGELFF
>TRBJ2-7|few|TRBV13|-
TGTGCCAGCAGCTTAGCTGGGGGCAACGGGGAGCAGTACTTC
CASSLAGGNGEQYF
>TRBJ2-6|-|TRBV24-1|-
TGTGCCACCAGAGACAGCACCAACGTCCTGACTTTC
CATRDSTNVLTF
>TRBJ2-7|few|TRBV19|-
TGTGCCAGTAGTAGAAGCGGGTCCCACGAGCAGTACTTC
CASSRSGSHEQYF
>TRBJ2-7|few|TRBV2|-
TGTGCCAGCAGTTTCGGGAGATACGAGCAGTACTTC
CASSFGRYEQYF
>TRBJ1-2|-|TRBV24-1|-
TGTGCCACCAGTGACGAGACAGATAATTTAGATCCCTATGGCTACACCTTC
CATSDETDNLDPYGYTF
>TRBJ1-4|few|TRBV20-1|TRBD1
TGCAGTGGGACCGGGACAGGGGACGAAAAACTGTTTTTT
CSGTGTGDEKLFF
>TRBJ2-2|-|TRBV7-9|-
TGTGCCAGCAGCTTAGTACCTCCTAACACCGGGGAGCTGTTTTTT
CASSLVPPNTGELFF